The 4 T cell receptor beta chains reported below all come from one sample, sequenced in a study of blood T cells in healthy people across ages. PCR was performed a second time for about 6 to 12 cycles using a sample-barcoded 5' primer and a J-beta primer mix. One entry per CDR3 protein results from TCRdb running MiXCR on the 5' RACE reads. The top ten clones hold roughly 23% of a sample with around 1,900,000 distinct CDR3 sequences, about two fifths of them seen once. Material: blood. Receptors originate from a human donor in good health.

The rearrangement uses TRBV5-1 and TRBJ2-2; D not certain. Trimming took 0 bases from V and 3 from J, leaving 21 bases between them. The CDR3 is made up of 19 amino acids. Germline-derived CDR1 and CDR2 are SGHRS and YFSETQ. The CDR3 sequence: CASSLGSPGVGTDTGELFF. Here the CDR3 DNA reads TGCGCCAGCAGCTTGGGATCCCCAGGAGTCGGAACAGACACCGGGGAGCTGTTTTTT.

This sequence joins TRBV12-3 or TRBV12-4 and TRBJ2-1, with 10 bases lining up with TRBD1. The CDR3 has 13 amino acids. The V segment lost 3 bases and the J segment 10 bases; nucleotides outside the gene matches: 3. CDR3 sequence: CASSLTGGQEQFF. For the CDR3, the DNA is TGTGCCAGCAGTTTGACAGGGGGCCAGGAGCAGTTCTTC.

This clonotype has more than one count but fewer than ten. V is TRBV5-5 and J is TRBJ1-1; TRBD1 might be the D (6 bases). Trimming shortened V by 4 bases and J by 4 bases, and 11 bases separated the two germline ends. CDR1 is SGHKS and CDR2 is YYEKEE in the germline V gene (reference sequence). This CDR3 region has 13 residues. CDR3 region: CASSDTGLTEAFF. The CDR3, as DNA: TGTGCCAGCAGCGATACAGGGCTCACTGAAGCTTTCTTT.

V and J are TRBV28 and TRBJ2-5; either TRBD1 or TRBD2 may fit D (5 bases each). Germline V gene data show CDR1 as MDHEN and CDR2 as SYDVKM. V lost 6 bases and J lost 12, with 14 bases in between. The CDR3 is 11 residues long. As DNA, the CDR3 is TGTGCCAGCAGGGACGCAATGGGGGAGTACTTC. It codes for CASRDAMGEYF.